This T cell receptor beta chain comes out of a study of blood T cell repertoires in COVID-19. Study-level information: Acute-phase and convalescent COVID-19 samples originated in the United States, Italy and Spain. T cells, B-cell-depleted T cells, or PBMCs provided the cDNA or gDNA that served as material.

Original processing notes: Amplification with reference gene primers provided the estimates of nucleated cell counts. TCRdb's copy holds only in-frame clones and misses some; the assay was immunoSEQ multiplex PCR. The V and J calls and clone size come from that table; D and trimming were worked out from the DNA. The sample includes 120,000 or so clones, around four fifths of them seen just once. The germline CDR1 and CDR2 sequences are LGHDT and YNNKEL (reference sequence). This CDR3 comprises 15 residues. Trimming left V 2 bases short and J 4 bases short, with 12 bases between. V is TRBV3-1 (or the pseudogene TRBV3-2) and J is TRBJ2-1, with D possibly TRBD1 on 6 matching bases. The sequenced sample consisted of peripheral blood. The clonotype originates from a human donor in a cohort sampled during active COVID-19. CDR3 loop: CASSQTGGPYNEQFF. The CDR3 DNA follows: TGTGCCAGCAGCCAAACTGGGGGCCCTTACAATGAGCAGTTCTTC.